This T cell receptor (beta chain) was documented in a study of blood T cell repertoires in COVID-19. Study context: Collection of acute and convalescent COVID-19 samples took place in the United States, Italy and Spain. T cells, B-cell-depleted T cells, or PBMCs supplied cDNA or gDNA.

The authors' processing: Reference gene primers were amplified, and this amplification served to estimate nucleated cell counts. This table comes from immunoSEQ multiplex PCR, and its TCRdb copy is limited to in-frame clones, with some not included. V and J calls plus clone size are reproduced from that table; the DNA served to infer D and trimming. The data contain roughly 130,000 clones, roughly 90% of them seen just once; the ten biggest clones take up 3.7%. The V segment lost 2 bases and the J segment 8 bases; nucleotides outside the gene matches: 16. Germline values: CDR1 MNHEY, CDR2 SMNVEV (reference sequence). This CDR3 region has 18 residues.

The TCR sequence derives from a man aged 45-65 years with active COVID-19. The sequencing input was peripheral blood. This sequence joins TRBV27 and TRBJ2-2, with 8 bases aligning to TRBD2. CDR3 amino acids: CASSLSISGVLFGGELFF. For the CDR3, the DNA is TGTGCCAGCAGTTTAAGCATTAGCGGGGTCCTCTTTGGGGGGGAGCTGTTTTTT.